Listed below are T cell receptor beta chains from one sample, sequenced in a study of Ad26.COV2.S vaccination and SARS-CoV-2 variants. Generated by immunoSEQ multiplex PCR, the TCRdb table keeps only in-frame clones and is missing some. The sample shows 400,000 to 450,000 clones, around 90% of them seen only once. The material was peripheral blood, obtained in a trial of Ad26.COV2.S vaccine versus placebo. These receptors were obtained from a person aged 18 to 59 who received the Ad26.COV2.S COVID-19 vaccine or a placebo. CDR3s include the opening cysteine and the closing phenylalanine or tryptophan. The D gene is left open where the match is weak. Only some rows state a clone size, as once, few, many or a class for expanded clones.

>TRBJ1-2|.|.|TRBV6-5
TGTGCCAGCAATAACCCAGGACAGTCTAACTATGGCTACACCTTC
CASNNPGQSNYGYTF
>TRBJ2-1|TRBD2|.|TRBV5-1
TGCGCCAGCAGCTTGGTTCTAGCGGGAGGTCACAATGAGCAGTTCTTC
CASSLVLAGGHNEQFF
>TRBJ2-3|.|.|TRBV27
TGTGCCAGCAGTTTAAATAACGGGAGAATAGAAACAGATACGCAGTATTTT
CASSLNNGRIETDTQYF
>TRBJ2-2|TRBD2|.|TRBV6-2/TRBV6-3
TGTGCCAGCAGCCCATATAGCGGGAGCCACTACACCGGGGAGCTGTTTTTT
CASSPYSGSHYTGELFF
>TRBJ2-1|TRBD2|.|TRBV6-2/TRBV6-3
TGTGCCAGCAGTCTCCTAGCGGGCTACAATGAGCAGTTCTTC
CASSLLAGYNEQFF
>TRBJ2-4|TRBD2|.|TRBV7-9
TGTGCCAGCAGCCCGGGTGGGACTAGGACCAAAAACATTCAGTACTTC
CASSPGGTRTKNIQYF
>TRBJ1-5|.|.|TRBV19
TGTGCCAGTAGTATAGAGGGGGCGTCCTCCGCCCAGGGAAGCAATCAGCCCCAGCATTTT
CASSIEGASSAQGSNQPQHF
>TRBJ1-2|TRBD1|once|TRBV7-2
TGTGCCAGCAGCTCGGGACAGGTAGCTAGGGGCTACACCTTC
CASSSGQVARGYTF
>TRBJ2-2|.|.|TRBV28
TGTGCCAGCAGTTTTTCACACCTCAACACCGGGGAGCTGTTTTTT
CASSFSHLNTGELFF
>TRBJ2-1|TRBD2|.|TRBV27
TGTGCCAGCAGTTTGGCGGGGGACAATGAGCAGTTCTTC
CASSLAGDNEQFF
>TRBJ2-2|.|.|TRBV5-1
TGCGCCAGCAGCTTGACAGTGACGAACACCGGGGAGCTGTTTTTT
CASSLTVTNTGELFF
>TRBJ2-5|TRBD1|.|TRBV7-9
TGTGCCAGCAGCTCATGGACAGGGGGCGTCGGGGAGACCCAGTACTTC
CASSSWTGGVGETQYF
>TRBJ2-1|.|.|TRBV7-9
TGTGCCAGCAGCCTGGGGTACAATGAGCAGTTCTTC
CASSLGYNEQFF
>TRBJ2-7|TRBD1|.|TRBV28
TGTGCCAGCAGTTCATCCGGGACAGGTTCCTACGAGCAGTACTTC
CASSSSGTGSYEQYF
>TRBJ1-3|.|.|TRBV6-2/TRBV6-3
TGTGCCAGCAGTTACCCGCACAGTTCCGGAAACACCATATATTTT
CASSYPHSSGNTIYF
>TRBJ2-2|TRBD2|.|TRBV4-1
TGCGCCAGCATAGAGCGGGAGGGCTACACCGGGGAGCTGTTTTTT
CASIEREGYTGELFF
>TRBJ1-1|.|few|TRBV5-1
TGCGCCAGCAGCTTGGATGCAGGTCCGACGGAAGCTTTCTTT
CASSLDAGPTEAFF
>TRBJ1-5|.|.|TRBV11-2
TGTGCCAGCAGCCTAAAGGCCGGGACCCCCCAGCATTTT
CASSLKAGTPQHF
>TRBJ1-6|TRBD1|.|TRBV7-2
TGTGCCAGCAGCTCTTGGGGCCAGGGGGGTTCACCCCTCCACTTT
CASSSWGQGGSPLHF
>TRBJ2-2|.|.|TRBV7-2
TGTGCCAGCAGAACCCGGGAGAGTGCCGGGGAGCTGTTTTTT
CASRTRESAGELFF
>TRBJ2-1|.|.|TRBV6-1
TGTGCCAGCAGTGAAACTAGCACTAGGGATGAGCAGTTCTTC
CASSETSTRDEQFF
>TRBJ2-7|TRBD2|.|TRBV6-6
TGTGCCAGCAGTTTAGCGGGAGCATACGAGCAGTACTTC
CASSLAGAYEQYF
>TRBJ2-7|TRBD2|.|TRBV4-3
TGCGCCAGCAGCCGCAGACTAGCCGGAGAGGACGAGCAGTACTTC
CASSRRLAGEDEQYF
>TRBJ2-1|TRBD2|once|TRBV9
TGTGCCAGCAGCTCTAGCGGGAGAGGGGACAATGAGCAGTTCTTC
CASSSSGRGDNEQFF
>TRBJ1-2|TRBD1|.|TRBV7-2
TGTGCCAGCAGCGTCGGACAGGGGGCAGGCTATGGCTACACCTTC
CASSVGQGAGYGYTF
>TRBJ1-2|TRBD1|once|TRBV10-3
TGTGCCATCAGTGAGGGGACAGGGGGCCGGCATGGCTACACCTTC
CAISEGTGGRHGYTF
>TRBJ2-6|.|.|TRBV19
TGTGCCAGTTCCACCGGGGTGAGCTCTGGGGCCAACGTCCTGACTTTC
CASSTGVSSGANVLTF
>TRBJ1-1|TRBD1|once|TRBV25-1
TGTGCCAGCAGTGAGAGACAGGGAGCGATGAACACTGAAGCTTTCTTT
CASSERQGAMNTEAFF
>TRBJ2-7|TRBD1|once|TRBV6-6
TGTGCCAGCAGATTCGGGACAGGGGATAATCACGAGCAGTACTTC
CASRFGTGDNHEQYF
>TRBJ2-1|.|.|TRBV16
TGTGCCAGCAGCCAATCGGGCAATGAGCAGTTCTTC
CASSQSGNEQFF
>TRBJ1-4|.|.|TRBV7-9
TGTGCCAGCAGCTCCACCCTGGCAGGAATTCCAACTAATGAAAAACTGTTTTTT
CASSSTLAGIPTNEKLFF
>TRBJ2-1|.|.|TRBV4-3
TGCGCCAGCAGCCAAGATTCAGGGTTCGGTAATGAGCAGTTCTTC
CASSQDSGFGNEQFF
>TRBJ2-1|TRBD2|once|TRBV7-9
TGTGCCAGCAGCTTAGCGCTGGGATCCCCTAGCGGGAGGTTAAATGAGCAGTTCTTC
CASSLALGSPSGRLNEQFF
>TRBJ2-1|TRBD2|.|TRBV11-2
TGTGCCAGCAGCCACCGGACTAGCGGGATGAATGAGCAGTTCTTC
CASSHRTSGMNEQFF
>TRBJ2-5|TRBD1|.|TRBV5-1
TGCGCCAGCAGCTCACAAATCGGGACAGGGGAAGAGACCCAGTACTTC
CASSSQIGTGEETQYF
>TRBJ1-5|.|.|TRBV27
TGTGCCAGCAGTTTACAAGGGTCTGATCAGCCCCAGCATTTT
CASSLQGSDQPQHF
>TRBJ2-2|TRBD2|.|TRBV6-2/TRBV6-3
TGTGCCAGCAGCGCCTCTCGCGGGAGGAACCCGAACACCGGGGAGCTGTTTTTT
CASSASRGRNPNTGELFF